These 12 T cell receptor beta chains came from one sample sequenced in a study of human T cells and chemical hapten exposure. TCRdb used MiXCR to reprocess the 5' RACE reads, holding one entry per CDR3 protein. Among about 81,000 distinct CDR3 sequences listed, about 8.4% were seen once. Sequencing started from total RNA isolated from unfractionated whole blood. The origin of the receptors is a male donor in good health.

This clonotype came up many times. The chain joins TRBV6-4 to TRBJ2-3, with 11 bases lining up with TRBD2. Germline V gene data show CDR1 as MRHNA and CDR2 as SNTAGT. CDR3 size: 15 residues. Losses at the gene ends were 0 bases for V and 4 bases for J; bases not matched to a gene: 0. The CDR3 nucleotides read TGTGCCAGCAGTGACTCTAGCGGGAGGGCAGATACGCAGTATTTT. This gives the protein CASSDSSGRADTQYF.

V gene TRBV5-1 combines with J gene TRBJ1-3; a weak D match, TRBD1 (5 bases). Germline V CDR1 and CDR2: SGHRS, YFSETQ. This CDR3 is built from 15 residues. Between the trimmed V and J ends, which lost 2 bases and 0 bases, there was a span of 9 bases. The CDR3 protein is CASSLTGSSGNTIYF. CDR3 coding DNA: TGCGCCAGCAGCTTAACAGGATCCTCTGGAAACACCATATATTTT.

This clonotype was counted many times. The chain carries TRBV7-2 and TRBJ2-1, with TRBD2 matching over 13 bases. V shed 5 bases and J 4 bases; nucleotides not matched to a gene: 8. This CDR3 has 17 amino acids. Per germline, CDR1 SGHTA and CDR2 FQGNSA. The CDR3 bases are TGTGCCAGCAGCCCCGGCGGGGGACTAGCGGGGTACAATGAGCAGTTCTTC. It codes for CASSPGGGLAGYNEQFF.

V gene TRBV20-1 combines with J gene TRBJ1-1; D may be TRBD1 (5 bases). From germline, CDR1 is DFQATT and CDR2 SNEGSKA (reference sequence). The CDR3 extends over 15 amino acids. Trimming took off 3 bases at V and 6 bases at J, with 20 bases between the two ends. CDR3 in DNA: TGCAGTGCTAGGGGGGACGCTCCACAGTCCGCTGAAGCTTTCTTT. Its protein product is CSARGDAPQSAEAFF.

This clonotype appeared a few times. This CDR3 is CASSVGGGQGVTSEAFF. The CDR3, as DNA: TGTGCCAGCAGCGTAGGGGGGGGGCAGGGAGTAACCTCTGAAGCTTTCTTT. This rearrangement joins TRBV9 to TRBJ1-1; weak D call: TRBD1 (6 bases). Germline V lookup: CDR1 SGDLS, CDR2 YYNGEE. V shed 0 bases and J shed 6 bases, with 21 bases lying between them. The CDR3 has 17 residues.

This clonotype has a handful of counts. This chain connects TRBV6-2 or TRBV6-3 to TRBJ2-7, with D possibly being TRBD1 or TRBD2 (6 bases each). The V and J ends lost 5 bases and 4 bases respectively, with 24 bases between them. Germline V gene sequence: CDR1 MNHEY, CDR2 SVGEGT. The CDR3 length is 17 residues. The CDR3 sequence is CASSPAHGGRSAYEQYF. The CDR3 nucleotides read TGTGCCAGCAGTCCAGCGCACGGGGGCCGTTCGGCTTACGAGCAGTACTTC.

This clonotype turned up a few times. V and J are TRBV6-2 or TRBV6-3 and TRBJ2-1, with no clear D. CDR3 length: 13 amino acids. Trimming pared 0 bases from V and 4 bases from J, leaving 4 bases between. CDR1 is MNHEY, CDR2 SVGEGT, per germline. The CDR3 is CASSYSNYNEQFF. The CDR3 DNA sequence: TGTGCCAGCAGTTACTCGAATTACAATGAGCAGTTCTTC.

The genes are TRBV5-1 and TRBJ2-3; 10 bases agree with TRBD1. The CDR3 has 16 residues. Germline CDR1 reads SGHRS; CDR2 reads YFSETQ. V dropped 4 bases and J dropped 4; count of bases not matched to a gene: 9. The CDR3 spells CASSHTGTGVPDTQYF. The CDR3 nucleotides read TGCGCCAGCAGCCACACCGGGACAGGGGTCCCAGATACGCAGTATTTT.

This chain joins TRBV27 and TRBJ2-1; 7 positions agree with TRBD1. The V gene end was trimmed by 0 bases and the J gene end by 3 bases; junction bases not matched to a gene: 2. Germline-derived CDR1 and CDR2 are MNHEY and SMNVEV (reference sequence). The CDR3 is 15 residues long. The DNA of the CDR3 is TGTGCCAGCAGTTTATCCCGGGACAGCTACAATGAGCAGTTCTTC. Amino acids: CASSLSRDSYNEQFF.

This clonotype was seen just once. A read error may be the cause here, since a much bigger clone is one base away. In this CDR3 the conserved last residue, phenylalanine or tryptophan, is missing, so a read error is likely. The chain recombines TRBV6-6 with TRBJ2-7; perhaps TRBD1 as D (5 bases). The V end was cut by 5 bases, the J end by 2 bases, with 19 bases between. Germline V gives CDR1 MNHNY, CDR2 SVGAGI (reference sequence). CDR3 length: 16 amino acids. Written as DNA, the CDR3 is TGTGCCAGCAGTCATCCCGCAGGGCCGATAGCCTACGAGCAGTACCTC. Its protein product is CASSHPAGPIAYEQYL.

This clonotype was detected many times. The genes are TRBV5-4 and TRBJ2-5; a possible D gene is TRBD1 (5 bases). Trimming took 5 bases from V and 3 from J, leaving 14 bases between them. Germline V CDR1 and CDR2: SGHNT, YYREEE (reference sequence). The CDR3 spans 14 residues. In nucleotides, the CDR3 is TGTGCCAGCAGGGATAGGGGAATTGAAGAGACCCAGTACTTC. Translation: CASRDRGIEETQYF.

This clonotype was seen at least ten times. This sequence joins TRBV12-3 or TRBV12-4 and TRBJ2-7; D possibly corresponds to TRBD2 (5 bases). The CDR3 is made up of 13 amino acids. V lost 1 base and J lost 5, with 9 bases in between. The CDR3 sequence: CASSLGGSDEQYF. Here the CDR3 DNA reads TGTGCCAGCAGTTTAGGAGGGTCGGACGAGCAGTACTTC.